The sequence of this T cell receptor beta chain was determined in a study of identifying expanded T cells in peripheral blood. Study findings and constraints: Technical replicates showed around 1.1 changed clones; two weeks about 16.4; four weeks 19.

With regard to this clone: Its antigen remains unknown.

Repertoires were generated with immunoSEQ multiplex PCR, while TCRdb's copy carries only in-frame clones and drops some. The sample holds approximately 90,000 clones, 70% to 90% seen once. Collection occurred without any documented infections or immune events in donors. Germline trimming cut 5 bases from V and 5 bases from J; bases unmatched to any gene: 10. Germline V CDR1 and CDR2: SGHTA, FQGNSA. The CDR3 extends over 15 amino acids. Sequenced material: blood. The V gene is TRBV7-2, the J gene TRBJ2-5, with 8 bases identical to TRBD1. This clonotype was sampled from a person aged 18 to 75 in good health. CDR3 in amino acids: CASSPRGQGVETQYF. For the CDR3, the DNA is TGTGCCAGCAGCCCACGCGGACAGGGTGTTGAGACCCAGTACTTC.